This TCR beta chain came from a study of shared clonotypes between healthy human individuals. Across several immunoSEQ plates, the genomic DNA of each subset was split evenly. In replicate PCRs of sorted subsets, roughly 200 ng DNA, approximately 30,000 T cell genomes, was used. The data were produced by immunoSEQ multiplex PCR, yet TCRdb's version contains in-frame clones alone and is incomplete. The profile covers millions of clones, with roughly 92% appearing a single time and over 0.12% taken by the ten largest. J gave up 10 bases and V 1 base, and 4 bases lay outside the gene matches. The CDR3 extends over 12 amino acids. From germline, CDR1 is LGHNA and CDR2 YSLEER. There were only Caucasian adults among the donors, and all lived in Nashville, Tennessee. CD45RA+ naive and CD45RA-negative memory subsets were separated from CD4+ cells.

Input material: naive CD4+ T cells sorted from blood. As to subset: CD45RA+ positively selected. The chain couples TRBV4-3 to TRBJ2-7, with TRBD2 matching over 7 bases. The receptor comes from a man aged 18 to 29 in good health. CDR3 sequence reads: CASSQVGGRQYF. The CDR3 bases are TGCGCCAGCAGCCAAGTCGGCGGGAGACAGTACTTC.